What follows are 29 T cell receptor beta chains derived from one specimen sequenced in a study of OX40 agonist ivuxolimab in advanced cancers. The library was generated by the immunoSEQ multiplex PCR assay. The table comes from immuneACCESS by way of TCRdb, which keeps in-frame sequences with V and J called. Part of the clones is missing from these tables; in studies checked, under half for an unresolved V gene and the rest for unknown reasons. The sample table contains 55,000 to 80,000 clones; only one count was recorded for 89% of them. Around 12% of the sample is in the top ten clones. This specimen consisted of CD4+ or CD8+ T cells sorted from blood, obtained in a trial of the OX40 agonist ivuxolimab. All receptors come from an adult with an advanced solid tumor such as melanoma, head and neck, liver or kidney cancer.

The chain employs TRBV25-1 and TRBJ1-1; maybe TRBD1 (6 bases). The length of the CDR3 is 13 residues. The germline CDR1 and CDR2 sequences are MGHDK and SYGVNS. Trimming removed 7 bases from V and 3 bases from J, with 12 bases in between. CDR3: CASTGGSDTEAFF. The DNA for the CDR3 is TGTGCCAGCACCGGGGGCTCGGACACTGAAGCTTTCTTT.

The chain employs TRBV7-6 and TRBJ2-3; D call uncertain. The CDR3 totals 12 residues. Germline V gives CDR1 SGHVS, CDR2 FNYEAQ. The V and J ends lost 5 bases and 2 bases respectively, with 5 bases between them. The CDR3 region is CASSHLTDTQYF. CDR3 bases: TGTGCCAGCAGCCACCTCACAGATACGCAGTATTTT.

The chain couples TRBV2 to TRBJ1-1, with D tentatively TRBD1 (5 bases). V was shortened by 8 bases and J by 0 bases, with 16 bases between the two germline ends. Germline values: CDR1 SNHLY, CDR2 FYNNEI. The CDR3 covers 15 residues. The CDR3 DNA reads TGTGCCAGCCACTGGGGACGGACTTTGAACACTGAAGCTTTCTTT. Residues: CASHWGRTLNTEAFF.

Here the CDR3 DNA reads TGCGCCAGCAGTCCAGGGGGGACCCAGTACTTC. Its protein product is CASSPGGTQYF. The rearrangement joins TRBV5-1 to TRBJ2-5; 7 positions match TRBD1. Germline CDR1 and CDR2: SGHRS and YFSETQ. J lost 7 bases, V lost 5 bases, and 2 bases had no gene match. This CDR3 has 11 residues.

This chain connects TRBV30 to TRBJ1-2; D might be TRBD1 (5 bases). Trimming shortened V by 2 bases and J by 4 bases, and 8 bases separated the two germline ends. The germline V gene has CDR1 GTSNPN and CDR2 SVGIG (reference sequence). The CDR3 covers 12 residues. The CDR3 sequence: CAWSWGGYGYTF. Here the CDR3 DNA reads TGTGCCTGGAGTTGGGGGGGCTATGGCTACACCTTC. The complete variable domain, with remaining parts taken from reference TRBV30 and TRBJ1-2, reads SQTIHQWPATLVQPVGSPLSLECTVEGTSNPNLYWYRQAAGRGLQLLFYSVGIGQISSEVPQNLSASRPQDRQFILSSKKLLLSDSGFYLCAWSWGGYGYTFGSGTRLTVV.

V gene TRBV4-2 combines with J gene TRBJ1-2, with D maybe TRBD1 (5 bases). Trimming stripped 9 bases from V and 7 bases from J, with 18 bases between. CDR1 is LGHNA and CDR2 is YNFKEQ in the germline V gene. The CDR3 has 13 amino acids. CDR3 protein: CASSGQRGGGYTF. For the CDR3, the DNA is TGTGCCAGTTCAGGACAACGTGGGGGTGGCTACACCTTC.

This sequence joins TRBV11-2 and TRBJ2-7, with D uncertain. Germline loops: CDR1 SGHAT, CDR2 FQNNGV. The V end lost 0 bases, the J end lost 5 bases, and 17 bases lay between the germline ends. The CDR3 length is 16 residues. The CDR3 here is CASSLDVWQRNDEQYF. In DNA, the CDR3 is TGTGCCAGCAGCTTAGATGTGTGGCAAAGAAACGACGAGCAGTACTTC.

To note about this clone: Other DNA sequences from this sample encode an identical CDR3 as well. This chain links TRBV7-9 with TRBJ1-6, with a tentative D call TRBD1 (5 bases). Germline CDR1 reads SEHNR; CDR2 reads FQNEAQ (reference sequence). The germline V and J ends were trimmed by 7 bases and 6 bases, with 19 bases remaining between them. This CDR3 region has 16 residues. In nucleotides, the CDR3 is TGTGCCAGCACCCGGGGGTTAACCTCGGGTAATTCACCCCTCCACTTT. Translating gives CASTRGLTSGNSPLHF.

The chain joins TRBV19 to TRBJ2-1; D is ambiguous. CDR1 LNHDA and CDR2 SQIVND come from the germline V gene (reference sequence). This CDR3 is built from 14 residues. Trimming took off 8 bases at V and 3 bases at J, with 14 bases between the two ends. The CDR3 here is CASSIGSLYNEQFF. The CDR3 DNA sequence: TGTGCCAGTTCCATAGGATCCCTCTACAATGAGCAGTTCTTC.

The chain carries TRBV6-5 and TRBJ2-1, with 8 bases fitting TRBD1. V lost 0 bases, J lost 7 bases, and 8 bases stayed unmatched. The CDR3 sequence is 16 residues long. Per germline, CDR1 MNHEY and CDR2 SVGAGI. In nucleotides, the CDR3 is TGTGCCAGCAGTTACTCGAGTCCCAGGGGGCGGAATGAGCAGTTCTTC. Its protein is CASSYSSPRGRNEQFF.

This clone has just one count. The chain uses TRBV11-2 and TRBJ2-7, with a tentative D call TRBD2 (6 bases). V lost 4 bases, J lost 7 bases, and 26 bases lay in between. Germline V gene lookup returns CDR1 SGHAT and CDR2 FQNNGV. This CDR3 has 17 residues. The CDR3 is CASSSLGPTSPSEEQYF. The CDR3 DNA reads TGTGCCAGCAGCTCTCTAGGGCCCACTAGCCCCTCCGAGGAGCAGTACTTC. Variable domain in full (rest from reference TRBV11-2 and TRBJ2-7): EAGVAQSPRYKIIEKRQSVAFWCNPISGHATLYWYQQILGQGPKLLIQFQNNGVVDDSQLPKDRFSAERLKGVDSTLKIQPAKLEDSAVYLCASSSLGPTSPSEEQYFGPGTRLTVT.

This sequence joins TRBV27 and TRBJ1-6; TRBD1 matches at 8 bases. This CDR3 comprises 18 residues. With V trimmed by 2 bases and J by 1 base, 7 bases remained unmatched. Germline V gene data show CDR1 as MNHEY and CDR2 as SMNVEV (reference sequence). The CDR3 DNA sequence: TGTGCCAGCAGTTTAGGCAGGGGGCGGCGGTCCTATAATTCACCCCTCCACTTT. Its protein product is CASSLGRGRRSYNSPLHF.

This clone was recorded a few times. The chain carries TRBV7-2 and TRBJ1-5, with D hard to call. This CDR3 contains 13 residues. The V and J ends lost 2 bases and 5 bases respectively, with 7 bases between them. Germline V gene data show CDR1 as SGHTA and CDR2 as FQGNSA. The CDR3 spells CASSLRPYQPQHF. The DNA for the CDR3 is TGTGCCAGCAGCTTACGTCCTTATCAGCCCCAGCATTTT.

The V gene is TRBV14, the J gene TRBJ2-3; D ambiguous. Germline assignment: CDR1 SGHDN and CDR2 FVKESK. The V gene lost 4 bases and the J gene lost 3 bases, with 11 bases spanning the gap. This CDR3 is built from 14 residues. The CDR3 DNA sequence: TGTGCCAGCAGCCCAAAGTCTAGGACAGATACGCAGTATTTT. Translation gives CASSPKSRTDTQYF.

This clone was recorded once. The chain employs TRBV5-4 and TRBJ1-1, with D unclear. V was clipped by 3 bases and J by 0 bases, with 6 bases between them. CDR3 size: 13 residues. Germline loops: CDR1 SGHNT, CDR2 YYREEE (reference sequence). For the CDR3, the DNA is TGTGCCAGCAGCTCAACCATGAACACTGAAGCTTTCTTT. It specifies CASSSTMNTEAFF. Supplemented by reference TRBV5-4 and TRBJ1-1, the full variable domain reads ETGVTQSPTHLIKTRGQQVTLRCSSQSGHNTVSWYQQALGQGPQFIFQYYREEENGRGNFPPRFSGLQFPNYSSELNVNALELDDSALYLCASSSTMNTEAFFGQGTRLTVV.

The gene calls are TRBV6-5 and TRBJ2-1; D gene unclear. V dropped 4 bases and J dropped 8 bases, with 15 bases sitting between them. The V gene's germline CDR1 is MNHEY and CDR2 SVGAGI. CDR3 size: 14 residues. The CDR3 spells CASSSSSPLDEQFF. CDR3 nucleotides: TGTGCCAGCAGTTCCTCCAGCCCCCTCGATGAGCAGTTCTTC.

J is TRBJ2-1 and V is TRBV19; the match to TRBD2 covers 7 bases. This CDR3 is 19 amino acids long. Germline CDR1 is LNHDA and CDR2 is SQIVND (reference sequence). Losses at the gene ends were 5 bases for V and 4 bases for J; bases not matched to a gene: 20. The CDR3 sequence is CASSGGKVGGPFLYNEQFF. CDR3 sequence (DNA): TGTGCCAGTAGTGGAGGGAAAGTGGGAGGGCCATTTTTGTACAATGAGCAGTTCTTC.

V and J are TRBV9 and TRBJ2-3, with D possibly matching TRBD2 (6 bases). The CDR3 is 13 amino acids. V lost 4 bases and J lost 6, with 12 bases in between. Germline V gene sequence: CDR1 SGDLS, CDR2 YYNGEE. The CDR3 nucleotides read TGTGCCAGCAGCCGGGGGACGCCGGATACGCAGTATTTT. It codes for CASSRGTPDTQYF.

V is TRBV2 and J is TRBJ2-7, with D possibly being TRBD1 (8 bases). V was trimmed by 8 bases and J by 6 bases, leaving 35 bases between them. CDR1 is SNHLY and CDR2 is FYNNEI in the germline V gene. The CDR3 has 19 residues. CDR3 coding DNA: TGTGCCAGCTGTGTCGGGCAGGGGGCGTTTCGGGAGGATTTTGGCGAGCAGTACTTC. Its protein is CASCVGQGAFREDFGEQYF.

V and J are TRBV29-1 and TRBJ2-5, with 7 bases that match TRBD2. From germline, CDR1 is SQVTM and CDR2 ANQGSEA. V lost 8 bases, J lost 7 bases, and 10 bases stayed unmatched. This CDR3 spans 12 amino acids. CDR3 sequence: CSPSGGEGTQYF. As DNA, the CDR3 is TGCAGCCCATCCGGCGGGGAGGGGACCCAGTACTTC.

This clone was observed at least ten times. The chain couples TRBV27 to TRBJ2-7; D call uncertain. V lost 3 bases to trimming and J lost 6 bases, with 12 bases between them. Germline-derived CDR1 and CDR2 are MNHEY and SMNVEV (reference sequence). The length of the CDR3 is 13 residues. The CDR3, as DNA: TGTGCCAGCAGTTTTGGTCACGTGGGCGAGCAGTACTTC. It codes for CASSFGHVGEQYF.

Comment on this clone: Other DNA variants within this sample encode the same CDR3. The chain carries TRBV9 and TRBJ2-7; 9 bases fit TRBD1. Germline CDR1 and CDR2: SGDLS and YYNGEE. CDR3 length equals 13 residues. V was pared by 3 bases and J by 4 bases, with 2 bases of the junction left unmatched. DNA for the CDR3: TGTGCCAGCAGCGGTGACAGGGGGTACGAGCAGTACTTC. Encoded protein: CASSGDRGYEQYF.

The chain carries TRBV5-4 and TRBJ2-5; perhaps D is TRBD1 or TRBD2 (6 bases each). V was shortened by 2 bases and J by 4 bases, with 15 bases between the two germline ends. This CDR3 has 15 amino acids. Germline loops: CDR1 SGHNT, CDR2 YYREEE (reference sequence). The CDR3 DNA sequence: TGTGCCAGCAGCTTATCGGGGGCGATGGGAGAGACCCAGTACTTC. Residues: CASSLSGAMGETQYF.

This rearrangement joins TRBV4-2 to TRBJ1-1; D gene uncertain. The CDR3 has 12 amino acids. Germline V lookup: CDR1 LGHNA, CDR2 YNFKEQ. The germline V and J ends were trimmed by 1 base and 8 bases, with 8 bases remaining between them. The CDR3 DNA is TGTGCCAGCAGCCAAGGGCGTTTAGAAGCTTTCTTT. It is translated as CASSQGRLEAFF.

This clone showed up just once. The chain couples TRBV19 to TRBJ2-1; D gene ambiguous. Trimming stripped 8 bases from V and 8 bases from J, with 19 bases between. The CDR3 loop spans 14 amino acids. Germline V gene data show CDR1 as LNHDA and CDR2 as SQIVND (reference sequence). The CDR3: CASDMGSRIDEQFF. CDR3 nucleotide sequence: TGTGCCAGTGATATGGGATCTAGAATCGATGAGCAGTTCTTC.

The V call is TRBV14, the J call TRBJ2-1; D gene ambiguous. CDR3 length equals 15 residues. V lost 2 bases, J lost 2 bases, and 10 bases lay in between. Germline V gives CDR1 SGHDN, CDR2 FVKESK. CDR3: CASSQLVGTYNEQFF. CDR3 coding DNA: TGTGCCAGCAGCCAACTCGTGGGCACCTACAATGAGCAGTTCTTC.

This rearrangement joins TRBV15 to TRBJ1-1, with 9 bases that match TRBD1. The CDR3 has 13 residues. In germline, CDR1 is LNHNV, CDR2 YYDKDF (reference sequence). After removal of 8 bases from V and 1 base from J, the junction contained 2 bases not matched to a gene. CDR3 protein: CATWGQGNTEAFF. The CDR3 DNA reads as TGTGCCACCTGGGGACAGGGGAACACTGAAGCTTTCTTT.

This clone came up once. The chain employs TRBV6-1 and TRBJ2-1, with 7 bases lining up with TRBD2. Germline loops: CDR1 MNHNS, CDR2 SASEGT. Losses at the gene ends were 3 bases for V and 5 bases for J; bases not matched to a gene: 10. CDR3 length equals 16 residues. CDR3 in amino acids: CASSDFGAGFHNEQFF. The CDR3 DNA reads as TGTGCCAGCAGTGATTTTGGAGCGGGATTTCACAATGAGCAGTTCTTC.

This clone was detected only a few times. This chain uses TRBV5-4 with TRBJ2-6; D uncertain. Germline CDR1 reads SGHNT; CDR2 reads YYREEE (reference sequence). CDR3 length: 14 residues. Trimming took 2 bases from V and 0 from J, leaving 3 bases between them. CDR3 nucleotide sequence: TGTGCCAGCAGCTTCGGCTCTGGGGCCAACGTCCTGACTTTC. It translates to CASSFGSGANVLTF.